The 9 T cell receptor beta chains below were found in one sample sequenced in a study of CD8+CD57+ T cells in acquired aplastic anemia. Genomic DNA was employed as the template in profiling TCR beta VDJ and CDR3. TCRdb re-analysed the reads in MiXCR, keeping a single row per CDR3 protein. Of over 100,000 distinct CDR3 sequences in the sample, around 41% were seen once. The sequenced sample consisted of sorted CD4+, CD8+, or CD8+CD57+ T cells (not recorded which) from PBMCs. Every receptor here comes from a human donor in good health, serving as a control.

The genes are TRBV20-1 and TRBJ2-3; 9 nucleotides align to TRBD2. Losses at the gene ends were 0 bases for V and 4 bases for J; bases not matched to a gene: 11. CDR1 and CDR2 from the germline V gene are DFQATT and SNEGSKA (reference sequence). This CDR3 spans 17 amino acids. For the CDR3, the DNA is TGCAGTGCTAGAGATCATAAGGCGGGGGGGCGCCCAGATACGCAGTATTTT. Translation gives CSARDHKAGGRPDTQYF.

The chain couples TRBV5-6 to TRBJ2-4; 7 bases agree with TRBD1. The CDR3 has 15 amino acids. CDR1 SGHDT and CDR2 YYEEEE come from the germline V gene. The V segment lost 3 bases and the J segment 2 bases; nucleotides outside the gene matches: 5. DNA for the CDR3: TGTGCCAGCAGCTCCTGGGGACAGCCCAAAAACATTCAGTACTTC. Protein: CASSSWGQPKNIQYF.

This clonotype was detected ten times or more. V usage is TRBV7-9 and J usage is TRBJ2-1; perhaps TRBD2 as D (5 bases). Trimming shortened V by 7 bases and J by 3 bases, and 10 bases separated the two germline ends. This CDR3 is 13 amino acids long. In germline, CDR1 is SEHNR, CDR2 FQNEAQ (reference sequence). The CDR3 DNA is TGTGCCAGCAAGGGAGAGATCTACAATGAGCAGTTCTTC. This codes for CASKGEIYNEQFF.

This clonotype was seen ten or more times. The DNA of the CDR3 is TGCGCCAGCAGCCTCTCCATCGACTACGAGCAGTACTTC. This codes for CASSLSIDYEQYF. The chain employs TRBV5-1 and TRBJ2-7, with D unclear. Trimming took 4 bases from V and 3 from J, leaving 11 bases between them. CDR1 is SGHRS and CDR2 is YFSETQ in the germline V gene. The CDR3 length is 13 residues.

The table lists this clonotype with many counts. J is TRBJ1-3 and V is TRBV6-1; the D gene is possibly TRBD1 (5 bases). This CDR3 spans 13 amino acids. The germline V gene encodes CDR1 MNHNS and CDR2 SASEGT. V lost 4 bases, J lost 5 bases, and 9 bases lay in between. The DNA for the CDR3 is TGTGCCAGCAGTGCGGGACCGAGAAACACCATATATTTT. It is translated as CASSAGPRNTIYF.

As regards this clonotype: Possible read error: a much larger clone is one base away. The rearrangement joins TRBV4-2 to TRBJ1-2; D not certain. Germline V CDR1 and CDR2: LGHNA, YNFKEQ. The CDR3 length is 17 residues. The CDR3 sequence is CASGQDRSGGPGYGYTF. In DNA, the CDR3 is TGTGCCAGCGGCCAAGACCGTTCCGGAGGGCCGGGCTATGGCTACACCTTC.

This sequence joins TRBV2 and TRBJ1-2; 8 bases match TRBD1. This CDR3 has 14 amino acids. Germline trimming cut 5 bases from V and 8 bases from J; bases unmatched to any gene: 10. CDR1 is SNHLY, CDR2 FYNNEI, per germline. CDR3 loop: CASSPTRTGQGYTF. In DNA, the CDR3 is TGTGCCAGCAGTCCCACGCGGACAGGGCAAGGCTACACCTTC.

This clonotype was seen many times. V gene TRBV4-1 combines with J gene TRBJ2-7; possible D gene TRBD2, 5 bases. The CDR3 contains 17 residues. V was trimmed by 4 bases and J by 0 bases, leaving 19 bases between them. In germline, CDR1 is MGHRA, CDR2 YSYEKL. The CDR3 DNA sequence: TGCGCCAGCAGCCGGGGAGTAGGATACGGAAGCTCCTACGAGCAGTACTTC. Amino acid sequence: CASSRGVGYGSSYEQYF.

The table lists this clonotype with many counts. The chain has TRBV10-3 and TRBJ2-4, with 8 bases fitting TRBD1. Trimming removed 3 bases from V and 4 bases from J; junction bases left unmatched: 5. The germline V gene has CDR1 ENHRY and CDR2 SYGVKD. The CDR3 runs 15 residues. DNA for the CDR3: TGTGCCATCAGTGAAGGACAGGGACTTAAAAACATTCAGTACTTC. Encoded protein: CAISEGQGLKNIQYF.